A selection of T cell receptor beta chains follows, all from one sample in a study of cytomegalovirus exposure and HLA in healthy donors. Clones were read by immunoSEQ multiplex PCR, and TCRdb kept only the in-frame ones, dropping some. The sample lists about 110,000 clones; about 70% were seen once. The material sequenced was PBMCs. The source is a woman in her thirties or forties in good health and CMV-seronegative. Both conserved end residues are part of each CDR3.

cdr3_aa: CASSSRRGYNEQFF; v_call: TRBV6-5
cdr3_aa: CATSKPSGGALDIQYF; v_call: TRBV15
cdr3_aa: CASVSLAGDTQYF; v_call: TRBV7-9
cdr3_aa: CASSPRGVMNTEAFF; v_call: TRBV11-1
cdr3_aa: CASSLRGVPEAFF; v_call: TRBV7-6
cdr3_aa: CASNRDSTNEKLFF; v_call: TRBV2
cdr3_aa: CASSLDGTGNNSPLHF; v_call: TRBV7-8
cdr3_aa: CASSLTRGLAGDNEQFF; v_call: TRBV27
cdr3_aa: CASSAGQQETQYF; v_call: TRBV7-2
cdr3_aa: CASSPGAGGHEQFF; v_call: TRBV7-2
cdr3_aa: CASSERTGGSEQYF; v_call: TRBV5-1
cdr3_aa: CASSQDLRGTEAFF; v_call: TRBV4-3
cdr3_aa: CASRSGGVDTGELFF; v_call: TRBV28
cdr3_aa: CASSFPAAYNEQFF; v_call: TRBV13
cdr3_aa: CASSLDTAAGELFF; v_call: TRBV11-3
cdr3_aa: CASSPSQGNYGYTF; v_call: TRBV27
cdr3_aa: CASGLAGGPYNEQFF; v_call: TRBV7-3
cdr3_aa: CASNPGQFVSTDTQYF; v_call: TRBV7-9
cdr3_aa: CASSPHSNTEAFF; v_call: TRBV27
cdr3_aa: CASSLADPGANVLTF; v_call: TRBV5-1
cdr3_aa: CASSGRQGGTDTQYF; v_call: TRBV19
cdr3_aa: CASSLSSGSIDTQYF; v_call: TRBV5-1
cdr3_aa: CASRSGVEETQYF; v_call: TRBV28
cdr3_aa: CASSPTSGGAGEQFF; v_call: TRBV6-4
cdr3_aa: CASSPRWPGYEQYF; v_call: TRBV27
cdr3_aa: CASRERGGFNEQFF; v_call: TRBV2
cdr3_aa: CASSQEVPGLNRNTIYF; v_call: TRBV4-3